Listed below are T cell receptor beta chains from one sample, sequenced in a study of blood T cells in healthy people across ages. TCRdb re-derived calls from the 5' RACE reads in MiXCR, one entry per CDR3 protein. The table records around 1.5 million distinct CDR3 sequences, roughly 59% of them present only once. The sequenced sample consisted of blood. The source is a man aged 18-30 years in good health. The CDR3 runs from the conserved cysteine through the conserved F or W. The D gene is left open where the match is weak. Where a row states a size, it is once, few, many or the class of an expanded clone; other rows omit it.

V	size	J	D	DNA	CDR3
TRBV29-1	.	TRBJ2-7	TRBD1	TGCAGCGCCACGACAGGGGTCGGCTACGAGCAGTACTTC	CSATTGVGYEQYF
TRBV15	.	TRBJ2-3	.	TGTGCCACCAGCAGAGATCGACGGATAGTGGGTACGCAGTATTTT	CATSRDRRIVGTQYF
TRBV15	few	TRBJ2-4	.	TGTGCCACCAGCAGAGATAAGGGGTGGGCCAAAAACATTCAGTACTTC	CATSRDKGWAKNIQYF
TRBV7-2	.	TRBJ2-7	TRBD1	TGTGCCAGCAGCCCCGGGACAGAATACGAGCAGTACTTC	CASSPGTEYEQYF
TRBV28	.	TRBJ2-7	.	TGTGCCAGCAGTGTCGAAGGGATACCACAGCGGGACGAGCAGTACTTC	CASSVEGIPQRDEQYF
TRBV20-1	.	TRBJ2-1	TRBD2	TGCAGTGCTAGGGCCACCGGGACTAGCGGGAACAATGAGCAGTTCTTC	CSARATGTSGNNEQFF
TRBV12-3/TRBV12-4	once	TRBJ2-2	.	TGTGCCAGCAGTTTAAGTCTAAAGGTCGGGGAGCTGTTTTTT	CASSLSLKVGELFF
TRBV3-1	few	TRBJ2-3	TRBD1	TGTGCCAGCAGCCAATGGGGACAGTTGACAGATACGCAGTATTTT	CASSQWGQLTDTQYF
TRBV10-3	few	TRBJ2-5	.	TGTGCCATCAGTGAGTCTACGAACCAAGAGACCCAGTACTTC	CAISESTNQETQYF
TRBV18	.	TRBJ1-2	.	TGTGCCAGCTCACCAGGCGGCGCGCGTGGCTACACCTTC	CASSPGGARGYTF
TRBV12-3/TRBV12-4	.	TRBJ1-4	.	TGTGCCAGCCGGGGGACTAATGAAAAACTGTTTTTT	CASRGTNEKLFF
TRBV5-1	.	TRBJ2-1	.	TGCGCCAGCAGCTTGGAGGGGACTTCATACAATGAGCAGTTCTTC	CASSLEGTSYNEQFF
TRBV6-2/TRBV6-3	.	TRBJ2-1	.	TGTGCCAGCAGTTACGCTCCGACCAGTAGGAATGAGCAGTTCTTC	CASSYAPTSRNEQFF
TRBV4-1	.	TRBJ2-7	TRBD2	TGCGCCAGCAGCGTGACTAGCGGGAGCCCAGATGAGCAGTACTTC	CASSVTSGSPDEQYF